What follows are 9 T cell receptor beta chains derived from one specimen sequenced in a study of blood T cells in healthy people across ages (dated by TCRdb to about 2015). The library came from 5' RACE. The sample was run on an Illumina HiSeq 2500. The second PCR ran for about 6 to 12 cycles and used a J-beta primer mix along with a sample-barcoded 5' primer. Starting from the raw public reads, TCRdb applied fastp trimming at Q25, assembled clones with MiXCR and retained in-frame beta chains. Under each unique CDR3 protein, matching rows form one entry showing the most common genes and DNA. This sample has roughly 800,000 distinct CDR3 sequences in its table, and roughly 64% of those were observed once. Approximately 23% of the sample goes to the ten largest clones. Sequencing was done on a sample of blood. These receptors were taken from a man aged 25-40 years in good health.

This clonotype occurred a few times. CDR3 nucleotide sequence: TGTGCCAGCAGAGGGGGGGACAGGCCCTACGAGCAGTACTTC. Translated, it gives CASRGGDRPYEQYF. This chain connects TRBV2 to TRBJ2-7; D possibly corresponds to TRBD1 (8 bases). The CDR3 loop spans 14 amino acids. Between the trimmed V and J ends, which lost 6 bases and 2 bases, there was a span of 14 bases. CDR1 SNHLY and CDR2 FYNNEI come from the germline V gene.

The rearrangement uses TRBV5-1 and TRBJ1-2; D may be TRBD1 (6 bases). The CDR3 consists of 14 residues. Trimming took off 2 bases at V and 4 bases at J, with 12 bases between the two ends. CDR1 is SGHRS and CDR2 is YFSETQ in the germline V gene. The CDR3 loop reads CASSFRDTSYGYTF. Written as DNA, the CDR3 is TGCGCCAGCAGCTTTAGGGACACCTCCTATGGCTACACCTTC. Filled out from reference TRBV5-1 and TRBJ1-2, the complete variable domain reads KAGVTQTPRYLIKTRGQQVTLSCSPISGHRSVSWYQQTPGQGLQFLFEYFSETQRNKGNFPGRFSGRQFSNSRSEMNVSTLELGDSALYLCASSFRDTSYGYTFGSGTRLTVV.

The sample holds many counts of this clonotype. The CDR3 DNA sequence: TGTGCCAGCTCTCCCTCCCAGGGAACAGATACGCAGTATTTT. This encodes CASSPSQGTDTQYF. The V and J genes are TRBV18 and TRBJ2-3; TRBD1 is a possible D gene (5 bases). Trimming cost V 6 bases and J 3 bases, with 13 bases left between them. CDR1 is KGHSH, CDR2 LQKENI, per germline. The CDR3 contains 14 residues.

The sample holds a few counts of this clonotype. The chain employs TRBV21-1 and TRBJ1-2; the D segment call TRBD1 is taken from the table without a DNA check. TRBV21-1 is described as a pseudogene. CDR3 size: 15 residues. This chain's CDR3 is CASSPLKGFLDGYTF. CDR3 sequence (DNA): TGTGCCAGCAGCCCCCTAAAGGGCTTTCTGGATGGCTACACCTTC.

This clonotype has a handful of counts. V gene TRBV9 combines with J gene TRBJ2-3, with 11 bases matching TRBD2. Germline V lookup: CDR1 SGDLS, CDR2 YYNGEE. This CDR3 contains 18 residues. The junction had 6 bases not matched to a gene; V was cut back by 0 bases and J by 0 bases. CDR3 residues: CASSVGLTSGRSTDTQYF. The CDR3 DNA follows: TGTGCCAGCAGCGTAGGCCTAACTAGCGGGAGAAGCACAGATACGCAGTATTTT.

The gene calls are TRBV7-2 and TRBJ2-5, with D tentatively TRBD2 (5 bases). Trimming removed 1 base at V and 5 bases at J, with 14 bases between. Germline V gene lookup returns CDR1 SGHTA and CDR2 FQGNSA. This CDR3 is built from 15 residues. The CDR3 is CASSLDGSDAETQYF. The DNA for the CDR3 is TGTGCCAGCAGCTTAGATGGTAGCGATGCTGAGACCCAGTACTTC.

The chain recombines TRBV9 with TRBJ2-1, with TRBD1 matching over 12 bases. This CDR3 region has 16 residues. CDR1 and CDR2 from the germline V gene are SGDLS and YYNGEE. Unmatched junction bases numbered 6, after V lost 2 bases and J lost 6 bases. CDR3 sequence: CASSVPGTGGFNEQFF. The CDR3 bases are TGTGCCAGCAGCGTGCCCGGGACAGGGGGCTTCAATGAGCAGTTCTTC.

CDR3 amino acids: CASRWGFNDYGYTF. CDR3 in DNA: TGTGCCAGCAGATGGGGGTTTAACGACTATGGCTACACCTTC. V gene TRBV27 combines with J gene TRBJ1-2; tentative D call: TRBD1 (5 bases). This CDR3 has 14 amino acids. The V end was cut by 6 bases, the J end by 3 bases, with 14 bases between. Germline CDR1 and CDR2: MNHEY and SMNVEV (reference sequence).

The chain combines TRBV20-1 with TRBJ2-4; D is possibly TRBD2 (6 bases). V lost 3 bases and J 13 bases, leaving 28 bases between the germline ends. CDR3 length: 16 residues. The germline V gene has CDR1 DFQATT and CDR2 SNEGSKA (reference sequence). The CDR3 sequence is CSARSPLGSSLGEQYF. CDR3 bases: TGCAGTGCTAGGTCCCCGCTCGGGAGCTCACTAGGAGAACAGTACTTC.